Detailed here is one T cell receptor (beta chain). The data originate from a study of blood T cell repertoires in COVID-19. Per the study methods: Reference gene primers were amplified, and this amplification served to estimate nucleated cell counts. Repertoires were generated with immunoSEQ multiplex PCR, while TCRdb's copy carries only in-frame clones and drops some. D and trimming come from the DNA, and the V and J calls and clone size come from that table. The sample consists of 200,000 to 250,000 clones, 84% of them appearing once. Germline values: CDR1 SGHVS, CDR2 FNYEAQ. This CDR3 region has 21 residues. The trim removed 1 base at V and 2 bases at J, leaving 17 bases unmatched.

Material for sequencing was peripheral blood. The chain carries TRBV7-6 and TRBJ2-6; 7 bases line up with TRBD1. The sequence came from a woman aged 60-75 years with acute or convalescent COVID-19. For the CDR3, the DNA is TGTGCCAGCAGCTTAGTCTTGGCCACGGGGCCGAGGGGGCCTGGGGCCAACGTCCTGACTTTC. It encodes CASSLVLATGPRGPGANVLTF.